These 32 T cell receptor beta chains were all obtained from the same sample, sequenced in a study of blood T cell repertoires in COVID-19. Assay used: immunoSEQ multiplex PCR; TCRdb lists only in-frame clones, some missing. This table holds more than 300,000 clones, roughly nine tenths found once. Input material: PBMCs or T cells enriched from blood (not recorded which). All receptors derive from a woman in her thirties who had been exposed to COVID-19.

This clone was counted only a few times. The chain joins TRBV27 to TRBJ1-6, with 8 bases matching TRBD1. V lost 5 bases and J lost 7; bases outside the gene matches: 7. CDR1 is MNHEY and CDR2 is SMNVEV in the germline V gene (reference sequence). The CDR3 contains 15 residues. The CDR3 DNA is TGTGCCAGCAGTCCCGGACAGGGACGGAATTCACCCCTCCACTTT. Its protein product is CASSPGQGRNSPLHF.

V and J are TRBV7-2 and TRBJ1-5; D perhaps matches TRBD1 (5 bases). V was trimmed by 2 bases and J by 5 bases, leaving 7 bases between them. Germline V lookup: CDR1 SGHTA, CDR2 FQGNSA. CDR3 length: 13 residues. The CDR3 coding sequence is TGTGCCAGCAGCTTAAGCAGGGATCAGCCCCAGCATTTT. Amino acid sequence: CASSLSRDQPQHF.

The chain employs TRBV18 and TRBJ2-7; the D gene is possibly TRBD1 (6 bases). The CDR3 has 13 amino acids. V shed 4 bases and J shed 2 bases, with 9 bases lying between them. CDR1 and CDR2 (germline): KGHSH, LQKENI. CDR3 residues: CASSLGTTYEQYF. The CDR3 DNA reads as TGTGCCAGCTCACTAGGGACAACCTACGAGCAGTACTTC.

The rearrangement uses TRBV5-4 and TRBJ1-2; D not resolved. Trimming took 0 bases from V and 2 from J, leaving 8 bases between them. Per germline, CDR1 SGHNT and CDR2 YYREEE (reference sequence). The CDR3 is made up of 14 amino acids. The CDR3 spells CASSLVGRNYGYTF. The DNA of the CDR3 is TGTGCCAGCAGCTTGGTTGGCAGAAACTATGGCTACACCTTC.

V gene TRBV3-1 (or the pseudogene TRBV3-2) combines with J gene TRBJ1-5; D might be TRBD1 (5 bases). CDR1 and CDR2 from the germline V gene are LGHDT and YNNKEL (reference sequence). The CDR3 is 13 amino acids. Deletions cut 1 base from V and 5 bases from J, with 6 bases between. This CDR3 is CASSQGGYQPQHF. DNA for the CDR3: TGTGCCAGCAGCCAAGGGGGCTATCAGCCCCAGCATTTT.

The rearrangement joins TRBV4-2 to TRBJ2-5; D is possibly TRBD2 (6 bases). The germline gives CDR1 LGHNA, CDR2 YNFKEQ. The CDR3 has 15 residues. The ends were cut back, 3 bases at V and 1 base at J, with 12 bases in the middle. Written as DNA, the CDR3 is TGTGCCAGCAGCCAGGGTCAGACTAGCCAAGAGACCCAGTACTTC. Its protein product is CASSQGQTSQETQYF.

The chain links TRBV19 to TRBJ1-1, with D maybe TRBD1 (6 bases). This CDR3 contains 14 residues. Trimming shortened V by 5 bases and J by 6 bases, and 16 bases separated the two germline ends. CDR1 is LNHDA, CDR2 SQIVND, per germline (reference sequence). Here the CDR3 DNA reads TGTGCCAGTAGTCCGCTGACAGGCTGGGCTGAAGCTTTCTTT. Encoded protein: CASSPLTGWAEAFF.

This chain uses TRBV5-1 with TRBJ2-3; 11 bases align to TRBD2. V shed 7 bases and J 2 bases; nucleotides not matched to a gene: 3. Germline V gene data show CDR1 as SGHRS and CDR2 as YFSETQ. The CDR3 loop spans 14 amino acids. Written as DNA, the CDR3 is TGCGCCAGCTGTAGCGGGGGGGACACAGATACGCAGTATTTT. Translating it yields CASCSGGDTDTQYF. The full variable domain, with the rest looked up from reference TRBV5-1 and TRBJ2-3, is KAGVTQTPRYLIKTRGQQVTLSCSPISGHRSVSWYQQTPGQGLQFLFEYFSETQRNKGNFPGRFSGRQFSNSRSEMNVSTLELGDSALYLCASCSGGDTDTQYFGPGTRLTVL.

The sample holds one count of this clone. The chain joins TRBV4-1 to TRBJ1-6, with a tentative D call TRBD1 (5 bases). The germline V gene encodes CDR1 MGHRA and CDR2 YSYEKL. This CDR3 contains 15 residues. Trimming took off 4 bases at V and 8 bases at J, with 15 bases between the two ends. The CDR3 reads CASSLRSGGDSPLHF. The CDR3 nucleotides are TGCGCCAGCAGCCTTCGGAGCGGGGGGGATTCACCCCTCCACTTT.

The rearrangement uses TRBV4-1 and TRBJ1-2; TRBD1 matches at 7 bases. The CDR3 is 14 amino acids. J lost 0 bases, V lost 6 bases, and 4 bases had no gene match. The germline V gene has CDR1 MGHRA and CDR2 YSYEKL. The CDR3: CASSTGESNYGYTF. CDR3 bases: TGCGCCAGCAGTACAGGGGAATCTAACTATGGCTACACCTTC.

The rearrangement joins TRBV7-8 to TRBJ2-1, with D tentatively TRBD1 (6 bases). Trimming shortened V by 5 bases and J by 10 bases, and 18 bases separated the two germline ends. There are 14 residues in the CDR3. In germline, CDR1 is SGHVS, CDR2 FQNEAQ. CDR3: CASSTGQTKIEQFF. DNA for the CDR3: TGTGCCAGCAGCACCGGACAGACTAAGATAGAGCAGTTCTTC.

The chain couples TRBV7-2 to TRBJ2-7, with a possible D match to TRBD1 (6 bases). Trimming removed 4 bases at V and 3 bases at J, with 13 bases between. The CDR3 has 14 residues. Per the germline V gene, CDR1 is SGHTA and CDR2 is FQGNSA. This CDR3 reads CASSSLDRLYEQYF. In DNA, the CDR3 is TGTGCCAGCAGCTCACTAGACAGGCTCTACGAGCAGTACTTC. The variable domain in full, completed from reference TRBV7-2 and TRBJ2-7, reads GAGVSQSPSNKVTEKGKDVELRCDPISGHTALYWYRQSLGQGLEFLIYFQGNSAPDKSGLPSDRFSAERTGGSVSTLTIQRTQQEDSAVYLCASSSLDRLYEQYFGPGTRLTVT.

This chain uses TRBV7-2 with TRBJ2-7, with 9 bases matching TRBD1. The J segment lost 5 bases and the V segment lost 1 base, leaving 9 bases of the junction unmatched. Germline CDR1 SGHTA, CDR2 FQGNSA. This CDR3 has 16 residues. DNA for the CDR3: TGTGCCAGCAGCTTAGTTGGGACAGGGTATAACCACGAGCAGTACTTC. Translation gives CASSLVGTGYNHEQYF.

The V and J genes are TRBV20-1 and TRBJ1-1, with D hard to call. The CDR3 contains 11 residues. Germline-derived CDR1 and CDR2 are DFQATT and SNEGSKA (reference sequence). V dropped 6 bases and J dropped 10 bases, with 15 bases sitting between them. CDR3: CSASKRGVAFF. Written as DNA, the CDR3 is TGCAGTGCCAGTAAGCGCGGGGTAGCTTTCTTT.

The chain couples TRBV7-2 to TRBJ2-5, with 8 positions matching TRBD2. The CDR3 runs 14 residues. Germline CDR1 reads SGHTA; CDR2 reads FQGNSA. Trimming at V came to 3 bases and at J to 1 base, leaving 1 base not matched to a gene. CDR3 protein: CASSFGGGQETQYF. The CDR3 nucleotides read TGTGCCAGCAGCTTCGGGGGGGGCCAAGAGACCCAGTACTTC.

This chain links TRBV7-6 with TRBJ1-1, with a possible D match to TRBD1 (6 bases). Germline CDR1 reads SGHVS; CDR2 reads FNYEAQ. Trimming took 6 bases from V and 5 from J, leaving 16 bases between them. This CDR3 comprises 14 residues. CDR3 loop: CASRGHGRKTEAFF. DNA of the CDR3: TGTGCCAGCAGGGGACATGGTCGAAAAACTGAAGCTTTCTTT.

The J gene is TRBJ1-2, the V gene TRBV5-4; 7 bases are a match to TRBD1. The germline V gene has CDR1 SGHNT and CDR2 YYREEE (reference sequence). J gave up 4 bases and V 4 bases, and 4 bases lay outside the gene matches. CDR3 size: 13 residues. The CDR3 here is CASSRTGAYGYTF. DNA for the CDR3: TGTGCCAGCAGCCGGACAGGAGCCTATGGCTACACCTTC.

The V call is TRBV7-9, the J call TRBJ2-7; possible D gene TRBD1, 6 bases. Germline loops: CDR1 SEHNR, CDR2 FQNEAQ (reference sequence). This CDR3 has 12 residues. Trimming removed 5 bases at V and 5 bases at J, with 10 bases between. In nucleotides, the CDR3 is TGTGCCAGCAGCCTACAGGGCCACGAGCAGTACTTC. Its protein is CASSLQGHEQYF. The complete variable domain, with remaining parts taken from reference TRBV7-9 and TRBJ2-7, reads DTGVSQNPRHKITKRGQNVTFRCDPISEHNRLYWYRQTLGQGPEFLTYFQNEAQLEKSRLLSDRFSAERPKGSFSTLEIQRTEQGDSAMYLCASSLQGHEQYFGPGTRLTVT.

The chain has TRBV5-1 and TRBJ2-2; the match to TRBD1 covers 9 bases. Germline values: CDR1 SGHRS, CDR2 YFSETQ. Trimming took 9 bases from V and 4 from J; bases not matched to a gene: 10. The CDR3 has 15 amino acids. The CDR3 here is CATQRTGEGTGELFF. The CDR3 coding sequence is TGCGCCACCCAAAGGACAGGGGAGGGCACCGGGGAGCTGTTTTTT.

This chain connects TRBV10-2 to TRBJ1-5, with 8 bases that match TRBD1. Per germline, CDR1 WSHSY and CDR2 SAAADI. V gave up 4 bases and J gave up 4 bases; unmatched junction bases: 12. There are 17 residues in the CDR3. This CDR3 is CASSGPLLDRGNQPQHF. CDR3 nucleotides: TGCGCCAGCAGTGGTCCTCTGCTCGACAGGGGTAATCAGCCCCAGCATTTT.

Here the CDR3 DNA reads TGTGCCAGCAGCCCCTCGACAGATAACACTGAAGCTTTCTTT. Translating gives CASSPSTDNTEAFF. J is TRBJ1-1 and V is TRBV5-4; D might be TRBD1 (5 bases). This CDR3 has 14 amino acids. V was cut by 4 bases and J by 2 bases, with 12 bases left in between. The germline V gene encodes CDR1 SGHNT and CDR2 YYREEE (reference sequence).

The gene calls are TRBV5-6 and TRBJ1-2; TRBD1 matches 8 bases. The CDR3 extends over 16 amino acids. CDR1 SGHDT and CDR2 YYEEEE come from the germline V gene. The trim removed 1 base at V and 4 bases at J, leaving 9 bases unmatched. The CDR3 sequence is CASSLIGQGAVYGYTF. As DNA, the CDR3 is TGTGCCAGCAGCTTGATTGGGCAGGGGGCAGTCTATGGCTACACCTTC.

The chain employs TRBV11-1 and TRBJ2-7; 11 nucleotides match TRBD1. V was pared by 5 bases and J by 0 bases, with 3 bases of the junction left unmatched. The CDR3 spans 15 residues. Germline lookup yields CDR1 SGHAT and CDR2 FQDESV (reference sequence). This CDR3 is CASSRDRGSSYEQYF. The CDR3 nucleotides read TGTGCCAGCAGCCGGGACAGGGGGAGCTCCTACGAGCAGTACTTC. Supplemented by reference TRBV11-1 and TRBJ2-7, the full variable domain reads EAEVAQSPRYKITEKSQAVAFWCDPISGHATLYWYRQILGQGPELLVQFQDESVVDDSQLPKDRFSAERLKGVDSTLKIQPAELGDSAMYLCASSRDRGSSYEQYFGPGTRLTVT.

This chain joins TRBV5-4 and TRBJ1-4, with 8 bases identical to TRBD1. V lost 4 bases to trimming and J lost 8 bases; unmatched junction nucleotides: 13. CDR1 is SGHNT, CDR2 YYREEE, per germline (reference sequence). The CDR3 sequence is 16 residues long. CDR3 sequence: CASSPGGTGGSEKLFF. CDR3 sequence (DNA): TGTGCCAGCAGCCCAGGGGGTACAGGGGGGAGCGAAAAACTGTTTTTT.

The V call is TRBV24-1, the J call TRBJ2-5, with 16 bases identical to TRBD2. The germline gives CDR1 KGHDR, CDR2 SFDVKD. The CDR3 extends over 16 amino acids. After removal of 6 bases from V and 4 bases from J, the junction contained 4 bases not matched to a gene. The DNA for the CDR3 is TGTGCCACCAGTCAGGGACTAGCGGGGGGGACAGAGACCCAGTACTTC. Protein sequence: CATSQGLAGGTETQYF.

This chain links TRBV25-1 with TRBJ1-2, with D perhaps matching TRBD1 (6 bases). Trimming took off 4 bases at V and 5 bases at J, with 8 bases between the two ends. Germline V gene sequence: CDR1 MGHDK, CDR2 SYGVNS. The CDR3 is 12 amino acids. The CDR3 DNA reads TGTGCCAGCAGTGGAGGACAGTATGGCTACACCTTC. Translated: CASSGGQYGYTF.

This rearrangement joins TRBV15 to TRBJ1-1; 7 bases fit TRBD1. V dropped 5 bases and J dropped 6; count of bases not matched to a gene: 12. This CDR3 is built from 15 residues. Germline V gene sequence: CDR1 LNHNV, CDR2 YYDKDF (reference sequence). The CDR3 bases are TGTGCCACCAGCCCCCGGGGAAGTGGGACAGCTGAAGCTTTCTTT. The encoded protein is CATSPRGSGTAEAFF.

The chain carries TRBV18 and TRBJ2-3; D perhaps matches TRBD2 (6 bases). The CDR3 totals 16 residues. CDR1 and CDR2 from the germline V gene are KGHSH and LQKENI. Trimming left V 6 bases short and J 0 bases short, with 16 bases between. CDR3 amino acids: CASSARAGISTDTQYF. The CDR3 nucleotides are TGTGCCAGCTCCGCGAGGGCGGGAATTAGCACAGATACGCAGTATTTT.

The chain has TRBV29-1 and TRBJ2-5, with 7 nucleotides matching TRBD1. This CDR3 is 13 amino acids long. The germline V gene encodes CDR1 SQVTM and CDR2 ANQGSEA. The V gene end was trimmed by 6 bases and the J gene end by 5 bases; junction bases not matched to a gene: 9. CDR3 protein: CSVERDSGETQYF. The CDR3 DNA reads TGCAGCGTGGAGAGGGACAGTGGGGAGACCCAGTACTTC.

Remarks on this clone: At the DNA level, this CDR3 is encoded by other sequences in the same sample as well. The genes are TRBV5-1 and TRBJ2-5; D ambiguous. Germline V gene lookup returns CDR1 SGHRS and CDR2 YFSETQ. Trimming stripped 3 bases from V and 3 bases from J, with 6 bases between. This CDR3 region has 12 residues. The CDR3 loop reads CASSSRKETQYF. The CDR3 nucleotides read TGCGCCAGCAGCTCCAGAAAAGAGACCCAGTACTTC.

This clone was seen only once. The CDR3 loop is CASSIRGTGELFF. The DNA of the CDR3 is TGTGCCAGCAGCATTAGGGGTACCGGGGAGCTGTTTTTT. J is TRBJ2-2 and V is TRBV9; TRBD1 is a possible D gene (5 bases). This CDR3 is 13 amino acids long. Germline CDR1 SGDLS, CDR2 YYNGEE. V gave up 4 bases and J gave up 5 bases, with 9 bases separating them. Based on the CDR3 plus reference TRBV9 and TRBJ2-2, the full variable domain is DSGVTQTPKHLITATGQRVTLRCSPRSGDLSVYWYQQSLDQGLQFLIQYYNGEERAKGNILERFSAQQFPDLHSELNLSSLELGDSALYFCASSIRGTGELFFGEGSRLTVL.

The V call is TRBV7-8, the J call TRBJ1-3, with TRBD1 matching over 10 bases. With 3 bases clipped from V and 2 bases from J, the junction kept 7 bases outside the gene matches. CDR1 SGHVS and CDR2 FQNEAQ come from the germline V gene. The CDR3 is 17 amino acids. In DNA, the CDR3 is TGTGCCAGCAGCTTTAGTTTCGGGACAGGGGCTGGAAACACCATATATTTT. Translating gives CASSFSFGTGAGNTIYF.